These 15 T cell receptor beta chains share one sample of origin, sequenced in a study of cytomegalovirus exposure and HLA in healthy donors. The PCR was carried out with 60 Vbeta primers and 13 Jbeta primers. Produced via immunoSEQ multiplex PCR; TCRdb's table is partial and in-frame only. The table lists approximately 190,000 clones, roughly nine tenths of them singletons. The source material was PBMCs. Receptors originate from a boy aged 2-15 years in good health and CMV-seronegative.

The chain joins TRBV7-3 to TRBJ2-2; the match to TRBD2 covers 14 bases. J gave up 3 bases and V 4 bases, and 7 bases lay outside the gene matches. CDR3 length: 18 residues. Per germline, CDR1 SGHTA and CDR2 FQGTGA. CDR3 amino acids: CASSSGGLAGVHTGELFF. The CDR3, as DNA: TGTGCCAGCAGCTCCGGGGGACTAGCGGGAGTCCACACCGGGGAGCTGTTTTTT.

The chain couples TRBV5-1 to TRBJ2-4; maybe TRBD1 (6 bases). This CDR3 region has 15 residues. From germline, CDR1 is SGHRS and CDR2 YFSETQ. The V end lost 2 bases, the J end lost 3 bases, and 12 bases lay between the germline ends. The CDR3 DNA is TGCGCCAGCAGCTTTAACAGGGATATCAAAAACATTCAGTACTTC. It translates to CASSFNRDIKNIQYF.

The chain uses TRBV7-9 and TRBJ1-2; the match to TRBD1 covers 8 bases. Germline loops: CDR1 SEHNR, CDR2 FQNEAQ (reference sequence). The CDR3 is 15 residues long. After removal of 4 bases from V and 6 bases from J, the junction contained 10 bases not matched to a gene. CDR3: CASSSGQGIRDGYTF. In DNA, the CDR3 is TGTGCCAGCAGCTCAGGACAGGGCATAAGGGATGGCTACACCTTC.

The rearrangement links TRBV6-5 to TRBJ1-1, with 7 positions matching TRBD1. CDR3 length: 15 amino acids. Per the germline V gene, CDR1 is MNHEY and CDR2 is SVGAGI. The J segment lost 4 bases and the V segment lost 6 bases, leaving 11 bases of the junction unmatched. The CDR3 here is CASSFLRQGGTEAFF. CDR3 nucleotide sequence: TGTGCCAGCAGCTTCCTGCGACAGGGTGGCACTGAAGCTTTCTTT.

V and J are TRBV28 and TRBJ2-5; D possibly corresponds to TRBD1 (6 bases). The CDR3 totals 14 residues. Germline V gene sequence: CDR1 MDHEN, CDR2 SYDVKM. The V end was cut by 5 bases, the J end by 1 base, with 11 bases between. The CDR3, as DNA: TGTGCCAGCAGTGATAGGGGGATCCAAGAGACCCAGTACTTC. It translates to CASSDRGIQETQYF.

This clone was counted only a few times. The rearrangement uses TRBV6-1 and TRBJ2-1; 7 bases align to TRBD1. The germline gives CDR1 MNHNS, CDR2 SASEGT. Trimming cost V 2 bases and J 9 bases; bases outside gene matches: 10. This CDR3 comprises 15 residues. The CDR3 spells CASSEWGRGKSEQFF. DNA for the CDR3: TGTGCCAGCAGTGAATGGGGCAGGGGGAAGAGTGAGCAGTTCTTC.

The rearrangement joins TRBV7-3 to TRBJ2-5; 7 bases are shared with TRBD1. The CDR3 runs 15 residues. V lost 1 base to trimming and J lost 0 bases; unmatched junction nucleotides: 2. Germline V gene lookup returns CDR1 SGHTA and CDR2 FQGTGA. CDR3 loop: CASSLRGTDQETQYF. The CDR3 DNA sequence: TGTGCCAGCAGCTTAAGGGGGACAGACCAAGAGACCCAGTACTTC.

The chain recombines TRBV11-2 with TRBJ1-5; 8 bases are shared with TRBD1. The ends lost 4 bases at V and 0 bases at J; junction bases unmatched: 8. CDR3 length: 17 residues. Germline values: CDR1 SGHAT, CDR2 FQNNGV. In DNA, the CDR3 is TGTGCCAGCAGCTCACAGGACAGGGCAAATAGCAATCAGCCCCAGCATTTT. It is translated as CASSSQDRANSNQPQHF. Based on the CDR3 plus reference TRBV11-2 and TRBJ1-5, the full variable domain is EAGVAQSPRYKIIEKRQSVAFWCNPISGHATLYWYQQILGQGPKLLIQFQNNGVVDDSQLPKDRFSAERLKGVDSTLKIQPAKLEDSAVYLCASSSQDRANSNQPQHFGDGTRLSIL.

V gene TRBV27 combines with J gene TRBJ2-7; 7 bases are shared with TRBD2. The CDR3 spans 14 residues. V gave up 6 bases and J gave up 2 bases; unmatched junction bases: 7. Germline CDR1 reads MNHEY; CDR2 reads SMNVEV (reference sequence). The CDR3 is CASSPESGTYEQYF. In DNA, the CDR3 is TGTGCCAGCAGCCCGGAAAGCGGGACCTACGAGCAGTACTTC.

This clone was observed a single time. This chain joins TRBV10-3 and TRBJ1-1; D may be TRBD1 (5 bases). The V end lost 10 bases, the J end lost 1 base, and 10 bases lay between the germline ends. This CDR3 has 12 amino acids. Germline V gene data show CDR1 as ENHRY and CDR2 as SYGVKD. This CDR3 reads CATRTGNTEAFF. The CDR3 DNA reads TGTGCCACCAGAACAGGGAACACTGAAGCTTTCTTT.

The chain recombines TRBV9 with TRBJ2-6; TRBD2 matches at 8 bases. V trimming: 3 bases; J trimming: 0 bases; junction bases outside the gene matches: 14. This CDR3 has 20 residues. Germline values: CDR1 SGDLS, CDR2 YYNGEE. CDR3 region: CASSGQSGSGRNSGANVLTF. CDR3 nucleotide sequence: TGTGCCAGCAGCGGCCAGAGTGGGAGCGGGAGAAACTCTGGGGCCAACGTCCTGACTTTC. The complete variable domain, with remaining parts taken from reference TRBV9 and TRBJ2-6, reads DSGVTQTPKHLITATGQRVTLRCSPRSGDLSVYWYQQSLDQGLQFLIQYYNGEERAKGNILERFSAQQFPDLHSELNLSSLELGDSALYFCASSGQSGSGRNSGANVLTFGAGSRLTVL.

V and J are TRBV10-3 and TRBJ2-3; 8 bases match TRBD1. The CDR3 contains 13 residues. In germline, CDR1 is ENHRY, CDR2 SYGVKD. V shed 11 bases, J shed 3 bases, and the junction held 7 bases outside the gene matches. CDR3 region: CAVVRDRTDTQYF. CDR3 DNA sequence: TGTGCCGTAGTTAGGGACAGGACAGATACGCAGTATTTT.

The rearrangement joins TRBV5-8 to TRBJ1-1; D gene uncertain. Germline V gene lookup returns CDR1 SGHTS and CDR2 YDEGEE. This CDR3 is built from 16 residues. CDR3 nucleotides: TGTGCTTCCCTTCCTTACGGGTCGGTTACTTACACTGAAGCTTTCTTT. Translation gives CASLPYGSVTYTEAFF.

The CDR3 protein is CAINRDRGGDTQYF. For the CDR3, the DNA is TGTGCCATCAACCGGGACAGGGGTGGAGATACGCAGTATTTT. This chain uses TRBV10-3 with TRBJ2-3; 10 bases are shared with TRBD1. V was clipped by 7 bases and J by 5 bases; unmatched bases: 6. This CDR3 has 14 amino acids. Germline assignment: CDR1 ENHRY and CDR2 SYGVKD.

The rearrangement links TRBV5-5 to TRBJ1-2; 7 nucleotides align to TRBD1. Germline V gives CDR1 SGHKS, CDR2 YYEKEE (reference sequence). J was trimmed by 8 bases and V by 2 bases; bases with no gene match: 12. This CDR3 spans 15 amino acids. CDR3 amino acids: CASSFPGQPAGGYTF. CDR3 coding DNA: TGTGCCAGCAGCTTCCCGGGACAGCCCGCAGGCGGCTACACCTTC.